This TCR beta chain came from a study of T cells in Graves' hyperthyroidism and ophthalmopathy. Isolation of PBMCs was performed on 8 to 10 ml fresh peripheral blood. TCR beta CDR3 regions were amplified from RNA transcripts. During a first-round RT-PCR of the TCR CDR3, the HTBI primer set was used. TCRdb ran MiXCR on the multiplex PCR reads and lists one entry per CDR3 protein. The sample includes approximately 330,000 distinct CDR3 sequences, roughly 13% of them seen just once. Germline V gene sequence: CDR1 SGHVS, CDR2 FNYEAQ. V was shortened by 5 bases and J by 4 bases, with 14 bases between the two germline ends. The CDR3 covers 15 residues. This clonotype was recorded many times.

The clonotype originates from a woman aged 40 to 49 with Graves' ophthalmopathy. The chain uses TRBV7-6 and TRBJ1-4; D perhaps matches TRBD1 (6 bases). Sequencing input: blood. CDR3 amino acids: CASSRDQGINEKLFF. The CDR3, as DNA: TGTGCCAGCAGCCGGGACCAGGGGATTAATGAAAAACTGTTTTTT.